This TCR beta chain originates from a study of T-cell memory formation after mild COVID-19. The CDR3 has 18 residues. Germline loops: CDR1 MDHEN, CDR2 SYDVKM. Trimming pared 6 bases from V and 4 bases from J, leaving 28 bases between. MiXCR, applied by TCRdb to the 5' RACE reads, yields one record per CDR3 protein. This sample carries approximately 300,000 distinct CDR3 sequences, approximately 7.6% of them seen once, and the ten largest clones take approximately 23%. Sequenced material: PBMCs or a T cell subset sorted from them (not recorded which). The sequence derives from a man in his late teens or twenties who had mild COVID-19 (a few samples of this study predate the infection). Cell type and time point are not known. The rearrangement links TRBV28 to TRBJ2-7; D gene unclear. CDR3 sequence reads: CASSESLGLGSAEYEQYF. The CDR3 coding sequence is TGTGCCAGCAGCGAATCCTTAGGTCTAGGGTCGGCCGAGTACGAGCAGTACTTC.